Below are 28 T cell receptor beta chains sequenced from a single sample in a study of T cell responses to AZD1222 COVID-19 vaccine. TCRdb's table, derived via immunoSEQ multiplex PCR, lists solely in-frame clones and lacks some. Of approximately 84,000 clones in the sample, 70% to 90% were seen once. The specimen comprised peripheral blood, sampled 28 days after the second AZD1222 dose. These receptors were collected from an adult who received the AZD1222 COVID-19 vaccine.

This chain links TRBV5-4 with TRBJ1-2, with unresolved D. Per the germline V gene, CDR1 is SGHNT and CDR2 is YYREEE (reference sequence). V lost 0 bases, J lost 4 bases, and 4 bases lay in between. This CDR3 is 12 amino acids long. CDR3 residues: CASSLGGYGYTF. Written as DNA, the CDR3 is TGTGCCAGCAGCTTGGGGGGCTATGGCTACACCTTC. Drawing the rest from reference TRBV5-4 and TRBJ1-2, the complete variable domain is ETGVTQSPTHLIKTRGQQVTLRCSSQSGHNTVSWYQQALGQGPQFIFQYYREEENGRGNFPPRFSGLQFPNYSSELNVNALELDDSALYLCASSLGGYGYTFGSGTRLTVV.

CDR3 loop: CASSYAYEQYF. For the CDR3, the DNA is TGTGCCAGCAGTTACGCCTACGAGCAGTACTTC. The chain carries TRBV6-2 or TRBV6-3 and TRBJ2-7; D not certain. CDR3 size: 11 residues. V lost 2 bases to trimming and J lost 2 bases, with 1 base between them. The germline CDR1 and CDR2 sequences are MNHEY and SVGEGT.

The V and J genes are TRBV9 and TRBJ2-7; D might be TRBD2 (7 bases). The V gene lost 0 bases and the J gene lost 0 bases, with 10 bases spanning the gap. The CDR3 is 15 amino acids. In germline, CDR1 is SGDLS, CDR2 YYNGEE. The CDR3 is CASSVDAGASYEQYF. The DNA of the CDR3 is TGTGCCAGCAGCGTAGACGCGGGGGCCTCCTACGAGCAGTACTTC.

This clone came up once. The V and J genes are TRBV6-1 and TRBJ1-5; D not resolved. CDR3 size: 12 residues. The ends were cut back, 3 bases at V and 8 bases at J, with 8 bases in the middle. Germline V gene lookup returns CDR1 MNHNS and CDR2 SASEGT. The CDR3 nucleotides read TGTGCCAGCAGTGATCTGGGAGAGCCCCAGCATTTT. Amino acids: CASSDLGEPQHF.

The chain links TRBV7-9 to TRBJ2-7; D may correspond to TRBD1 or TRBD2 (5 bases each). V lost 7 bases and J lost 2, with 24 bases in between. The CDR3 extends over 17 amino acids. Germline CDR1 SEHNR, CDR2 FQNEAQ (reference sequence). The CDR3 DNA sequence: TGTGCCAGCACCACTCTACGATCGGGGCCGGGAACCTACGAGCAGTACTTC. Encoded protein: CASTTLRSGPGTYEQYF.

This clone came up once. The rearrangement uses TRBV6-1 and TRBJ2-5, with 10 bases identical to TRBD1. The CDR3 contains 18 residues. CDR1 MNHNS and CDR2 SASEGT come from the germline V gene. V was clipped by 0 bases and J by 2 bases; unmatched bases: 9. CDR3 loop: CASSEALPGQGRQETQYF. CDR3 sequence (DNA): TGTGCCAGCAGTGAAGCGCTTCCGGGACAGGGGAGGCAAGAGACCCAGTACTTC.

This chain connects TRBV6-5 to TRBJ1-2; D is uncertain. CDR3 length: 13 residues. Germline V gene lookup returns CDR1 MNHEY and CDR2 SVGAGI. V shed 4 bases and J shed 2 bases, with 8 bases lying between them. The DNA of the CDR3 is TGTGCCAGCAGTTTCGACAAAAACTATGGCTACACCTTC. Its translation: CASSFDKNYGYTF.

CDR3 coding DNA: TGTGCCAGTACCAAGAGAGGCAGGGAAGAGACCCAGTACTTC. Protein sequence: CASTKRGREETQYF. V and J are TRBV19 and TRBJ2-5; possibly TRBD1 for D (5 bases). The CDR3 runs to 14 residues. The V gene's germline CDR1 is LNHDA and CDR2 SQIVND (reference sequence). With 7 bases removed from V and 3 bases from J, the gap between germline ends came to 15 bases.

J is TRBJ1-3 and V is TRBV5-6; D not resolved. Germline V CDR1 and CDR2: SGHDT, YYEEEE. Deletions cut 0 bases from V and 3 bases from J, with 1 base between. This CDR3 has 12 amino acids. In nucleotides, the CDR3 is TGTGCCAGCAGCTTGGTTGGAAACACCATATATTTT. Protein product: CASSLVGNTIYF.

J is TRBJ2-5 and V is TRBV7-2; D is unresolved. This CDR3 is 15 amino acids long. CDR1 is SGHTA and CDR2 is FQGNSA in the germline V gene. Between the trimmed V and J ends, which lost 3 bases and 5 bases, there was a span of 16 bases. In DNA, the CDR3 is TGTGCCAGCAGCTTTGGGTTTGCTGTCTCGGAGACCCAGTACTTC. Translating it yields CASSFGFAVSETQYF.

The CDR3 region has the DNA TGTGCCAGCAGCTTTCAATCGGAACCCCAGCATTTT. Translated: CASSFQSEPQHF. The chain links TRBV7-9 to TRBJ1-5; no reliable D call. In germline, CDR1 is SEHNR, CDR2 FQNEAQ (reference sequence). The CDR3 has 12 residues. Deletions cut 3 bases from V and 10 bases from J, with 10 bases between.

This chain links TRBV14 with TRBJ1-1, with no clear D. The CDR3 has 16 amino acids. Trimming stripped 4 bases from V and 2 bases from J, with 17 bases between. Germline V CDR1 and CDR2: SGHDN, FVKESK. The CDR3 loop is CASSRNRAGSNTEAFF. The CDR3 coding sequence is TGTGCCAGCAGCCGAAACCGGGCCGGCAGTAACACTGAAGCTTTCTTT.

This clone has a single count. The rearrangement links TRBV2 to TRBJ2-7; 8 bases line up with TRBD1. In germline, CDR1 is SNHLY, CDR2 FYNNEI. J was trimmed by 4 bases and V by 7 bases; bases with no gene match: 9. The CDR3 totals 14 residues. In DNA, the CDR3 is TGTGCCAGCAAGGGACAGGAATCTTGGTACGAGCAGTACTTC. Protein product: CASKGQESWYEQYF.

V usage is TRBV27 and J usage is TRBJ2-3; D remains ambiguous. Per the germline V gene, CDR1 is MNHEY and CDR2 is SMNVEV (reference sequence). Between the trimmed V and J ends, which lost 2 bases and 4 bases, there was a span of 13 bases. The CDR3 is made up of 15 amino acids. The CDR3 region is CASSLIFGLADTQYF. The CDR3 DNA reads TGTGCCAGCAGTTTAATCTTTGGGTTGGCAGATACGCAGTATTTT.

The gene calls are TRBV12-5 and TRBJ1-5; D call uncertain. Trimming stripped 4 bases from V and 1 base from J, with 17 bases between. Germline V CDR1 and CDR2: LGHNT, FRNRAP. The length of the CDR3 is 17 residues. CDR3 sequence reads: CASGSQTRPNSNQPQHF. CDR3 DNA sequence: TGTGCTAGTGGTTCCCAGACCCGCCCCAACAGCAATCAGCCCCAGCATTTT.

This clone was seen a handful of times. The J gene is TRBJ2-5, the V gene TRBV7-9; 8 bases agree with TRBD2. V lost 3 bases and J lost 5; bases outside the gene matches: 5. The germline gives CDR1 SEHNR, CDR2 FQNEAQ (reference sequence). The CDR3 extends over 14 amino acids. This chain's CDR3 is CASSFSGGEETQYF. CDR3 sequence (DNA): TGTGCCAGCAGCTTCTCCGGGGGGGAGGAGACCCAGTACTTC. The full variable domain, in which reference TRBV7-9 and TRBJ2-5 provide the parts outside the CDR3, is DTGVSQNPRHKITKRGQNVTFRCDPISEHNRLYWYRQTLGQGPEFLTYFQNEAQLEKSRLLSDRFSAERPKGSFSTLEIQRTEQGDSAMYLCASSFSGGEETQYFGPGTRLLVL.

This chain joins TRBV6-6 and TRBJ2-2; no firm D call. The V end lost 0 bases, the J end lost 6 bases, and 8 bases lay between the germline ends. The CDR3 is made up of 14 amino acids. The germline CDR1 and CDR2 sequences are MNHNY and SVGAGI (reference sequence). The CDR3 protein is CASSYSHLSGELFF. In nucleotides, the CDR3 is TGTGCCAGCAGTTACTCTCATCTCTCCGGGGAGCTGTTTTTT.

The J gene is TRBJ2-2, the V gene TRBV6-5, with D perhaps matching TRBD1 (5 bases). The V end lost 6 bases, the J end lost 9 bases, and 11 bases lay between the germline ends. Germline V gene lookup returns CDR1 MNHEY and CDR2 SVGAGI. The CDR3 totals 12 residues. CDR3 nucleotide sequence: TGTGCCAGCAGCGACTCAGGGCGGGAGCTGTTTTTT. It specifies CASSDSGRELFF.

CDR3 amino acids: CATSPGIGFIGGYTF. DNA of the CDR3: TGTGCCACCAGCCCCGGCATTGGTTTTATAGGGGGCTACACCTTC. J is TRBJ1-2 and V is TRBV24-1, with D hard to call. Germline loops: CDR1 KGHDR, CDR2 SFDVKD. The V gene lost 7 bases and the J gene lost 8 bases, with 22 bases spanning the gap. This CDR3 spans 15 amino acids.

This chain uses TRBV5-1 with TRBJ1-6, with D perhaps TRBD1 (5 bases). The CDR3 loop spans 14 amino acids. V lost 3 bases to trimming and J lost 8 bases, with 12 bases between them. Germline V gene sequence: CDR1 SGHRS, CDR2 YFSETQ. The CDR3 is CASSYPGGDSPLHF. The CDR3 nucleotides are TGCGCCAGCAGCTACCCCGGGGGGGATTCACCCCTCCACTTT.

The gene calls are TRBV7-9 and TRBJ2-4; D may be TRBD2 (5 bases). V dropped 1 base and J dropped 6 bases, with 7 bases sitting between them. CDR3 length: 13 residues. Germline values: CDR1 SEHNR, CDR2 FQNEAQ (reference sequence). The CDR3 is CASSLGGRNIQYF. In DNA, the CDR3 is TGTGCCAGCAGCTTAGGAGGGCGAAACATTCAGTACTTC.

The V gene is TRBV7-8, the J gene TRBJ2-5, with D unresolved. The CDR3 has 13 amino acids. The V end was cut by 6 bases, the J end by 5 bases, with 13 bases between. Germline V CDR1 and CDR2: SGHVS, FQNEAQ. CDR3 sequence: CASSLVGYETQYF. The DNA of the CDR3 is TGTGCCAGCAGTCTCGTGGGTTACGAGACCCAGTACTTC.

This chain's CDR3 is CASSMLGAQPQHF. CDR3 bases: TGTGCCAGTAGTATGCTGGGAGCTCAGCCCCAGCATTTT. The gene calls are TRBV19 and TRBJ1-5; D is unresolved. V lost 3 bases and J 6 bases, leaving 9 bases between the germline ends. The CDR3 sequence is 13 residues long. The germline gives CDR1 LNHDA, CDR2 SQIVND (reference sequence).

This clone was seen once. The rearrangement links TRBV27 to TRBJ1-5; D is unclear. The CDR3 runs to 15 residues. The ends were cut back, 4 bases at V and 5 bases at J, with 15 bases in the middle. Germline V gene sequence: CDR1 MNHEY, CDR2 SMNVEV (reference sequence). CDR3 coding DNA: TGTGCCAGCAGTTATTCGGGTAAGGCTGATCAGCCCCAGCATTTT. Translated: CASSYSGKADQPQHF.

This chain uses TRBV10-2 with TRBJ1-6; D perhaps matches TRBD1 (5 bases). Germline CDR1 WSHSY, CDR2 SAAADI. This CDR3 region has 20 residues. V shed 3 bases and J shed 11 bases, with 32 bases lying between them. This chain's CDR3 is CASSDHLGLKQVVEFPPLHF. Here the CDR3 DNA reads TGCGCCAGCAGTGATCACTTAGGCCTTAAACAGGTTGTGGAGTTTCCACCCCTCCACTTT.

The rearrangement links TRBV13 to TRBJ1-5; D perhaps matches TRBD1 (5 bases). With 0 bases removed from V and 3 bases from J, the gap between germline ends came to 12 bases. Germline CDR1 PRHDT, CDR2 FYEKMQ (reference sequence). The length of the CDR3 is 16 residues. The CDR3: CASSLGLMGPNQPQHF. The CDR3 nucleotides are TGTGCCAGCAGCTTAGGCCTCATGGGGCCCAATCAGCCCCAGCATTTT.

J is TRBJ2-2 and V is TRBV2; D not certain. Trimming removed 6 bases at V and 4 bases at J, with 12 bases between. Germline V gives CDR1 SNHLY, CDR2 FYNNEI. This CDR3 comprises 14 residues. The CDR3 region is CASSYIQLTGELFF. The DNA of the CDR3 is TGTGCCAGCAGCTACATACAACTCACCGGGGAGCTGTTTTTT.

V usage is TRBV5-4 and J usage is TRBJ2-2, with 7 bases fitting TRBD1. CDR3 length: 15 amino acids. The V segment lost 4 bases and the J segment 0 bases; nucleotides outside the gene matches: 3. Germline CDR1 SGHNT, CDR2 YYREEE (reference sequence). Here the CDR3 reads CASSTGTANTGELFF. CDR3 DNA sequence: TGTGCCAGCAGCACCGGGACAGCGAACACCGGGGAGCTGTTTTTT.